The entry that follows covers one TCR beta chain sequence. This record comes from a study of T cell changes during pregnancy in multiple sclerosis. Germline CDR1 reads SGHTA; CDR2 reads FQGNSA. Trimming removed 4 bases from V and 0 bases from J, with 10 bases in between. This CDR3 has 14 amino acids. The assay was immunoSEQ multiplex PCR, and TCRdb's table has in-frame clones only and misses some. The repertoire has about 70,000 clones, around 94% of them found once; the top ten carry 0.45% to 0.7%. The clonotype originates from a female donor with multiple sclerosis, enrolled in a pregnancy study. The V and J genes are TRBV7-2 and TRBJ2-7; D gene ambiguous. Source: peripheral blood, taken in the third trimester of pregnancy. The CDR3 is CASSSVPFSYEQYF. DNA of the CDR3: TGTGCCAGCAGCTCGGTACCCTTCTCCTACGAGCAGTACTTC.